These 9 T cell receptor beta chains were sequenced from one sample in a study of blood T cell repertoires in COVID-19. The repertoire was sequenced with immunoSEQ multiplex PCR; TCRdb's copy has only in-frame clones and lacks some. Of 110,000 to 150,000 clones in the sample, 65% to 80% were seen once. Sequenced: peripheral blood. The source of these receptors is a man older than 75 with acute or convalescent COVID-19.

The chain employs TRBV30 and TRBJ1-2; D may be TRBD1 (5 bases). The V gene lost 0 bases and the J gene lost 5 bases, with 7 bases spanning the gap. The CDR3 runs to 12 residues. CDR1 is GTSNPN, CDR2 SVGIG, per germline (reference sequence). The CDR3 sequence: CAWSVGGYGYTF. CDR3 bases: TGTGCCTGGAGTGTGGGGGGGTATGGCTACACCTTC. The full variable domain, completed using reference TRBV30 and TRBJ1-2, is SQTIHQWPATLVQPVGSPLSLECTVEGTSNPNLYWYRQAAGRGLQLLFYSVGIGQISSEVPQNLSASRPQDRQFILSSKKLLLSDSGFYLCAWSVGGYGYTFGSGTRLTVV.

The chain combines TRBV6-5 with TRBJ2-7; D gene ambiguous. Germline lookup yields CDR1 MNHEY and CDR2 SVGAGI. The CDR3 runs 13 residues. Trimming stripped 2 bases from V and 7 bases from J, with 12 bases between. CDR3 protein: CASSYGQSREQYF. The CDR3 coding sequence is TGTGCCAGCAGTTACGGCCAGTCGCGGGAGCAGTACTTC.

This rearrangement joins TRBV11-2 to TRBJ2-1, with 9 bases lining up with TRBD1. The CDR3 runs 15 residues. The V gene's germline CDR1 is SGHAT and CDR2 FQNNGV. The trim removed 5 bases at V and 7 bases at J, leaving 9 bases unmatched. In DNA, the CDR3 is TGTGCCAGCAGCCACCGGGACAGGGAGGTGAATGAGCAGTTCTTC. Translated: CASSHRDREVNEQFF.

This chain uses TRBV28 with TRBJ2-2, with D tentatively TRBD1 (5 bases). The V and J ends lost 11 bases and 3 bases respectively, with 10 bases between them. CDR3 length: 12 amino acids. The germline CDR1 and CDR2 sequences are MDHEN and SYDVKM. CDR3 nucleotide sequence: TGTGCCGTCAGGGCGGACACCGGGGAGCTGTTTTTT. Residues: CAVRADTGELFF.

The J gene is TRBJ1-4, the V gene TRBV3-1 (or the pseudogene TRBV3-2); 9 bases are a match to TRBD1. This CDR3 has 16 amino acids. Trimming cost V 2 bases and J 8 bases; bases outside gene matches: 9. CDR1 and CDR2 (germline): LGHDT, YNNKEL (reference sequence). The CDR3 DNA reads TGTGCCAGCAGCCAACGAACAGGGGGCGAACGAGAAAAACTGTTTTTT. It is translated as CASSQRTGGEREKLFF.

The chain combines TRBV19 with TRBJ2-3, with 7 bases aligning to TRBD2. This CDR3 has 15 amino acids. Per the germline V gene, CDR1 is LNHDA and CDR2 is SQIVND (reference sequence). Trimming removed 9 bases from V and 0 bases from J; junction bases left unmatched: 9. Here the CDR3 DNA reads TGTGCCAGCACCCCCCGGGGGGTTAGCACAGATACGCAGTATTTT. Translating gives CASTPRGVSTDTQYF. The whole variable domain, remainder taken from reference TRBV19 and TRBJ2-3, is DGGITQSPKYLFRKEGQNVTLSCEQNLNHDAMYWYRQDPGQGLRLIYYSQIVNDFQKGDIAEGYSVSREKKESFPLTVTSAQKNPTAFYLCASTPRGVSTDTQYFGPGTRLTVL.

The CDR3: CAWSAGGATTGELFF. The CDR3 nucleotides are TGTGCCTGGAGTGCAGGGGGCGCTACCACCGGGGAGCTGTTTTTT. V usage is TRBV30 and J usage is TRBJ2-2; 8 bases agree with TRBD1. Germline CDR1 GTSNPN, CDR2 SVGIG (reference sequence). The CDR3 sequence is 15 residues long. Losses at the gene ends were 1 base for V and 4 bases for J; bases not matched to a gene: 5.

The chain uses TRBV4-2 and TRBJ2-5; 7 bases agree with TRBD2. Trimming took 0 bases from V and 2 from J; bases not matched to a gene: 3. Germline V gene data show CDR1 as LGHNA and CDR2 as YNFKEQ. This CDR3 region has 15 residues. The CDR3 coding sequence is TGTGCCAGCAGCCAAGAGGGGGGGGTGCAAGAGACCCAGTACTTC. Translation: CASSQEGGVQETQYF.

The V call is TRBV4-1, the J call TRBJ1-1; D possibly corresponds to TRBD1 (5 bases). The germline V gene has CDR1 MGHRA and CDR2 YSYEKL. The CDR3 has 14 amino acids. V lost 2 bases to trimming and J lost 8 bases, with 15 bases between them. The CDR3 DNA reads as TGCGCCAGCAGCCAAAACCGACAGCTGGAAGAAGCTTTCTTT. Encoded protein: CASSQNRQLEEAFF.